Following are 11 T cell receptor beta chains from one sample sequenced in a study of T cells in Graves' hyperthyroidism and ophthalmopathy. Amplification targeted TCR beta CDR3 regions from RNA transcripts. Initially, a first-round RT-PCR of the TCR CDR3 employed the HTBI primer set. TCRdb reprocessed the multiplex PCR reads with MiXCR, giving one entry per CDR3 protein. The sample has about 320,000 distinct CDR3 sequences, 16% seen once. The sequenced material came from blood. These receptors were collected from a man aged 25-40 years with Graves' hyperthyroidism.

This clonotype was observed at least ten times. The rearrangement links TRBV6-4 to TRBJ2-1; 10 positions match TRBD2. Germline CDR1 is MRHNA and CDR2 is SNTAGT. Losses at the gene ends were 8 bases for V and 8 bases for J; bases not matched to a gene: 12. The CDR3 has 15 residues. CDR3: CASSRGASGSDEQFF. The DNA of the CDR3 is TGTGCCAGCTCCCGCGGGGCTAGCGGGAGCGATGAGCAGTTCTTC.

This clonotype was recorded at least ten times. J is TRBJ2-7 and V is TRBV6-1; D may be TRBD1 (6 bases). The CDR3 has 14 amino acids. Germline V gives CDR1 MNHNS, CDR2 SASEGT. Trimming cost V 1 base and J 9 bases, with 16 bases left between them. The CDR3 sequence is CASSEDGLETGQYF. As DNA, the CDR3 is TGTGCCAGCAGTGAAGATGGGTTGGAGACAGGGCAGTACTTC.

This clonotype showed up many times. This rearrangement joins TRBV5-6 to TRBJ1-1, with 7 nucleotides matching TRBD1. Looked up from germline, CDR1 is SGHDT and CDR2 is YYEEEE. This CDR3 region has 13 residues. The J segment lost 9 bases and the V segment lost 4 bases, leaving 9 bases of the junction unmatched. DNA for the CDR3: TGTGCCAGCAGCCTTACCGGACAGGCTAAAGCTTTCTTT. This codes for CASSLTGQAKAFF.

The genes are TRBV5-6 and TRBJ2-2; 8 bases match TRBD1. The CDR3 loop spans 17 amino acids. J lost 6 bases, V lost 1 base, and 11 bases had no gene match. Looked up from germline, CDR1 is SGHDT and CDR2 is YYEEEE. CDR3 sequence: CASSLRLAGGRSGELFF. CDR3 nucleotide sequence: TGTGCCAGCAGCTTGAGGTTGGCAGGGGGCCGGTCCGGGGAGCTGTTTTTT.

This chain connects TRBV11-2 to TRBJ2-1; TRBD1 agrees at 7 bases. Germline assignment: CDR1 SGHAT and CDR2 FQNNGV. Trimming at V came to 4 bases and at J to 3 bases, leaving 6 bases not matched to a gene. The length of the CDR3 is 15 residues. The CDR3 reads CASSWATGIYNEQFF. CDR3 sequence (DNA): TGTGCCAGCAGCTGGGCGACAGGGATCTACAATGAGCAGTTCTTC.

This clonotype was seen at least ten times. The J gene is TRBJ1-2, the V gene TRBV27; D is possibly TRBD1 (6 bases). The CDR3 sequence is 14 residues long. The germline CDR1 and CDR2 sequences are MNHEY and SMNVEV (reference sequence). Trimming shortened V by 4 bases and J by 9 bases, and 18 bases separated the two germline ends. The CDR3 is CASSSRNRVPSYTF. DNA of the CDR3: TGTGCCAGCAGTTCGCGTAACAGGGTTCCAAGCTACACCTTC.

This clonotype was observed many times. The chain couples TRBV7-8 to TRBJ2-1; D perhaps matches TRBD1 (6 bases). In germline, CDR1 is SGHVS, CDR2 FQNEAQ. V was clipped by 7 bases and J by 8 bases, with 21 bases between them. The CDR3 extends over 15 amino acids. The CDR3 region is CASNLPRTANDEQFF. CDR3 nucleotides: TGTGCCAGCAACCTCCCGCGGACAGCGAACGATGAGCAGTTCTTC.

V usage is TRBV20-1 and J usage is TRBJ2-2; tentative D call: TRBD2 (6 bases). V was shortened by 3 bases and J by 2 bases, with 19 bases between the two germline ends. The CDR3 extends over 17 amino acids. Germline-derived CDR1 and CDR2 are DFQATT and SNEGSKA (reference sequence). Here the CDR3 DNA reads TGCAGTGCTAGGGATAACAGGAGGGGAAGAAACACCGGGGAGCTGTTTTTT. As protein: CSARDNRRGRNTGELFF.

Here the CDR3 reads CASRGKVYNEQFF. The DNA of the CDR3 is TGTGCCAGCAGAGGTAAGGTCTACAATGAGCAGTTCTTC. This rearrangement joins TRBV6-2 or TRBV6-3 to TRBJ2-1, with no clear D. The ends were cut back, 6 bases at V and 3 bases at J, with 9 bases in the middle. From germline, CDR1 is MNHEY and CDR2 SVGEGT. This CDR3 is built from 13 residues.

This clonotype has ten or more counts. The chain recombines TRBV6-2 or TRBV6-3 with TRBJ1-5; the D gene is possibly TRBD1 (5 bases). The CDR3 is 12 amino acids. V gave up 6 bases and J gave up 9 bases, with 12 bases separating them. Per the germline V gene, CDR1 is MNHEY and CDR2 is SVGEGT. The CDR3 here is CASRSTVRPQHF. The CDR3 DNA is TGTGCCAGCAGATCGACAGTGCGGCCCCAGCATTTT.

The rearrangement uses TRBV14 and TRBJ2-1; 7 bases line up with TRBD2. The CDR3 runs to 13 residues. Unmatched junction bases numbered 5, after V lost 5 bases and J lost 7 bases. Germline CDR1 is SGHDN and CDR2 is FVKESK. The CDR3 bases are TGTGCCAGCAGCGCCGGACTAGGGAATGAGCAGTTCTTC. It codes for CASSAGLGNEQFF. Based on the CDR3 plus reference TRBV14 and TRBJ2-1, the full variable domain is EAGVTQFPSHSVIEKGQTVTLRCDPISGHDNLYWYRRVMGKEIKFLLHFVKESKQDESGMPNNRFLAERTGGTYSTLKVQPAELEDSGVYFCASSAGLGNEQFFGPGTRLTVL.